The rows below give T cell receptor beta chains drawn from one sample of a study. TCRdb re-called the 5' RACE reads through MiXCR, storing one row per CDR3 protein. The sample includes 60,000 to 65,000 distinct CDR3 sequences, about 20% of them seen just once. Material for sequencing was memory CD4+ T cells sorted from a lymph node. Receptors were obtained from a female donor with breast cancer. CDR3s include the opening cysteine and the closing phenylalanine or tryptophan. Fields, in order: D gene, V gene, clone size, J gene, CDR3 protein, CDR3 DNA. The D gene is left open where the match is weak. Size is stated for part of the rows, as once, few or many counts, or as a class when the clone is expanded.

d_gene: -; v_gene: TRBV5-1; abundance: many; j_gene: TRBJ1-2; CDR3aa: CASSPGGARNYGYTF; CDR3nt: TGCGCCAGCAGCCCTGGAGGGGCGCGGAACTATGGCTACACCTTC
d_gene: TRBD1; v_gene: TRBV5-1; abundance: many; j_gene: TRBJ2-1; CDR3aa: CASSSDLRGQGLYNEQFF; CDR3nt: TGCGCCAGCAGCTCCGACCTAAGGGGACAGGGGCTGTACAATGAGCAGTTCTTC
d_gene: -; v_gene: TRBV3-1; abundance: -; j_gene: TRBJ2-1; CDR3aa: CASSYRTLGEQFF; CDR3nt: TGTGCCAGCAGCTACAGGACTTTGGGTGAGCAGTTCTTC
d_gene: -; v_gene: TRBV7-9; abundance: once; j_gene: TRBJ2-2; CDR3aa: CASSPRAGYAGTGELCF; CDR3nt: TGTGCCAGCAGCCCTAGGGCAGGATATGCTGGCACCGGGGAGCTGTGTTTT
d_gene: -; v_gene: TRBV24-1; abundance: few; j_gene: TRBJ2-3; CDR3aa: CATGGTDTQYF; CDR3nt: TGTGCCACGGGCGGGACAGATACGCAGTATTTT
d_gene: TRBD2; v_gene: TRBV3-1; abundance: few; j_gene: TRBJ2-2; CDR3aa: CASSPLHASGGTTGELFF; CDR3nt: TGTGCCAGCAGCCCGCTCCATGCTAGCGGGGGGACTACCGGGGAGCTGTTTTTT
d_gene: -; v_gene: TRBV2; abundance: few; j_gene: TRBJ1-2; CDR3aa: CVSRANYGYTF; CDR3nt: TGTGTCTCTCGAGCCAACTATGGCTACACCTTC
d_gene: TRBD1; v_gene: TRBV12-3/TRBV12-4; abundance: -; j_gene: TRBJ2-3; CDR3aa: CASSANTGGTNTQYF; CDR3nt: TGTGCCAGCAGCGCCAACACAGGGGGCACGAATACGCAGTATTTT
d_gene: -; v_gene: TRBV10-3; abundance: many; j_gene: TRBJ1-3; CDR3aa: CAISELGDSGNTIYF; CDR3nt: TGTGCCATCAGTGAGTTGGGTGATTCTGGAAACACCATATATTTT
d_gene: -; v_gene: TRBV20-1; abundance: many; j_gene: TRBJ2-7; CDR3aa: CSAGRGEQYF; CDR3nt: TGCAGTGCTGGCCGGGGGGAGCAGTACTTC
d_gene: -; v_gene: TRBV7-2; abundance: many; j_gene: TRBJ1-1; CDR3aa: CASSFAGHTEAFF; CDR3nt: TGTGCCAGCAGCTTTGCAGGGCACACTGAAGCTTTCTTT
d_gene: TRBD1; v_gene: TRBV6-2/TRBV6-3; abundance: -; j_gene: TRBJ1-1; CDR3aa: CASSPDRGRNTEAFF; CDR3nt: TGTGCCAGCAGTCCGGACAGGGGGAGGAACACTGAAGCTTTCTTT
d_gene: -; v_gene: TRBV10-3; abundance: -; j_gene: TRBJ1-2; CDR3aa: CAISDNSLYVRYTF; CDR3nt: TGTGCCATCAGTGACAACAGCCTCTATGTACGCTACACCTTC
d_gene: -; v_gene: TRBV27; abundance: -; j_gene: TRBJ2-5; CDR3aa: CASKRAGAAETQYF; CDR3nt: TGTGCCAGCAAGCGGGCAGGGGCGGCGGAGACCCAGTACTTC
d_gene: TRBD2; v_gene: TRBV5-1; abundance: -; j_gene: TRBJ2-5; CDR3aa: CASSLASSGTEETQYF; CDR3nt: TGCGCCAGCAGCTTGGCCAGTAGCGGGACGGAGGAGACCCAGTACTTC
d_gene: -; v_gene: TRBV4-2; abundance: -; j_gene: TRBJ1-6; CDR3aa: CASSRLGEGTNSPLHF; CDR3nt: TGTGCCAGCAGCCGCCTAGGGGAGGGGACGAATTCACCCCTCCACTTT
d_gene: -; v_gene: TRBV20-1; abundance: few; j_gene: TRBJ1-1; CDR3aa: CSARVRRGDNTEAFF; CDR3nt: TGCAGTGCTAGAGTAAGGCGGGGAGATAACACTGAAGCTTTCTTT
d_gene: -; v_gene: TRBV12-3/TRBV12-4; abundance: -; j_gene: TRBJ1-1; CDR3aa: CATPGAFF; CDR3nt: TGTGCCACCCCCGGGGCTTTCTTT
d_gene: -; v_gene: TRBV5-1; abundance: -; j_gene: TRBJ1-1; CDR3aa: CASSNQGTTEAFF; CDR3nt: TGCGCCAGCAGTAACCAGGGGACCACTGAAGCTTTCTTT
d_gene: -; v_gene: TRBV20-1; abundance: many; j_gene: TRBJ2-6; CDR3aa: CSANRNPGANVLTF; CDR3nt: TGCAGTGCAAACAGAAATCCTGGGGCCAACGTCCTGACTTTC
d_gene: -; v_gene: TRBV5-1; abundance: -; j_gene: TRBJ1-1; CDR3aa: CASRGGAGVNTEAFF; CDR3nt: TGCGCCAGCCGGGGAGGGGCAGGGGTGAACACTGAAGCTTTCTTT
d_gene: -; v_gene: TRBV5-4; abundance: many; j_gene: TRBJ2-1; CDR3aa: CASSSRVIEEQFF; CDR3nt: TGTGCCAGCAGCTCGAGGGTGATAGAAGAGCAGTTCTTC
d_gene: -; v_gene: TRBV25-1; abundance: -; j_gene: TRBJ2-6; CDR3aa: CASGGRGSGANVLTF; CDR3nt: TGTGCCAGCGGAGGTAGAGGATCTGGGGCCAACGTCCTGACTTTC
d_gene: TRBD1; v_gene: TRBV5-1; abundance: -; j_gene: TRBJ2-1; CDR3aa: CASRRQGDNEQFF; CDR3nt: TGCGCCAGCAGACGGCAGGGGGATAATGAGCAGTTCTTC
d_gene: -; v_gene: TRBV7-3; abundance: many; j_gene: TRBJ2-1; CDR3aa: CASSLTVQSNEQFF; CDR3nt: TGTGCCAGCAGCTTAACGGTACAGTCAAATGAGCAGTTCTTC
d_gene: -; v_gene: TRBV6-2/TRBV6-3; abundance: -; j_gene: TRBJ1-5; CDR3aa: CASSYVRVGQPQHF; CDR3nt: TGTGCCAGCAGTTACGTCAGGGTGGGTCAGCCCCAGCATTTT
d_gene: TRBD1; v_gene: TRBV15; abundance: -; j_gene: TRBJ2-7; CDR3aa: CATSTSRDRGRNEQYF; CDR3nt: TGTGCCACCAGCACCTCCAGGGACAGGGGTAGGAATGAGCAGTACTTC
d_gene: TRBD2; v_gene: TRBV27; abundance: -; j_gene: TRBJ2-7; CDR3aa: CASSLSPYRTSGGPYEQYF; CDR3nt: TGTGCCAGCAGTTTGTCACCCTACCGGACTAGCGGGGGCCCATACGAGCAGTACTTC
d_gene: -; v_gene: TRBV5-1; abundance: many; j_gene: TRBJ2-1; CDR3aa: CASSSPSNYNEQFF; CDR3nt: TGCGCCAGCAGCAGTCCTAGCAACTACAATGAGCAGTTCTTC
d_gene: -; v_gene: TRBV7-9; abundance: many; j_gene: TRBJ1-2; CDR3aa: CASSPNPNYGYTF; CDR3nt: TGTGCCAGCAGCCCGAACCCTAACTATGGCTACACCTTC
d_gene: -; v_gene: TRBV20-1; abundance: -; j_gene: TRBJ1-1; CDR3aa: CSARDRRVGTEAFF; CDR3nt: TGCAGTGCTAGAGATCGACGAGTGGGGACTGAAGCTTTCTTT
d_gene: -; v_gene: TRBV27; abundance: -; j_gene: TRBJ1-1; CDR3aa: CASSLSRETEAYF; CDR3nt: TGTGCCAGCAGTTTATCTCGGGAGACTGAAGCTTACTTT
d_gene: TRBD1; v_gene: TRBV5-1; abundance: few; j_gene: TRBJ2-3; CDR3aa: CASSPDRLTDTQYF; CDR3nt: TGCGCCAGCAGCCCGGACAGGCTCACAGATACGCAGTATTTT
d_gene: TRBD1; v_gene: TRBV6-6; abundance: many; j_gene: TRBJ2-5; CDR3aa: CASRRGLQETQYF; CDR3nt: TGTGCCAGCAGGAGGGGGCTCCAAGAGACCCAGTACTTC
d_gene: -; v_gene: TRBV7-3; abundance: few; j_gene: TRBJ1-3; CDR3aa: CASSLTGGYGNTIYF; CDR3nt: TGTGCCAGCAGCTTAACGGGGGGCTACGGAAACACCATATATTTT
d_gene: -; v_gene: TRBV7-2; abundance: -; j_gene: TRBJ1-6; CDR3aa: CASSLEGVSPLHF; CDR3nt: TGTGCCAGCAGCTTAGAAGGGGTATCACCCCTCCACTTT
d_gene: TRBD1; v_gene: TRBV6-1; abundance: -; j_gene: TRBJ1-5; CDR3aa: CVSRPTSGQGDQPQHF; CDR3nt: TGTGTCAGCAGACCTACCTCTGGACAGGGGGATCAGCCCCAGCATTTT
d_gene: -; v_gene: TRBV2; abundance: -; j_gene: TRBJ1-1; CDR3aa: CASSEGTYPGAFF; CDR3nt: TGTGCCAGCAGTGAAGGGACTTATCCTGGAGCTTTCTTT
d_gene: -; v_gene: TRBV12-3/TRBV12-4; abundance: -; j_gene: TRBJ2-1; CDR3aa: CASSPGHSNNEQFF; CDR3nt: TGTGCCAGCAGCCCGGGACACTCGAACAATGAGCAGTTCTTC
d_gene: -; v_gene: TRBV5-1; abundance: -; j_gene: TRBJ2-5; CDR3aa: CATRLASRETQYF; CDR3nt: TGCGCCACCCGACTGGCTTCGAGGGAGACCCAGTACTTC
d_gene: TRBD2; v_gene: TRBV4-1; abundance: many; j_gene: TRBJ2-1; CDR3aa: CASSHRGTSVYNEQFF; CDR3nt: TGCGCCAGCAGCCATCGCGGGACTAGCGTCTACAATGAGCAGTTCTTC
d_gene: -; v_gene: TRBV12-3/TRBV12-4; abundance: many; j_gene: TRBJ1-4; CDR3aa: CASAQATNEKLFF; CDR3nt: TGTGCCAGCGCCCAAGCAACTAATGAAAAACTGTTTTTT
d_gene: -; v_gene: TRBV4-2; abundance: many; j_gene: TRBJ1-1; CDR3aa: CASSSSGTAAGAFF; CDR3nt: TGTGCCAGCAGCTCAAGTGGAACGGCCGCAGGAGCTTTCTTT
d_gene: TRBD1; v_gene: TRBV28; abundance: few; j_gene: TRBJ2-2; CDR3aa: CASRSGQGITGELFF; CDR3nt: TGTGCCAGCAGATCGGGACAGGGTATCACCGGGGAGCTGTTTTTT
d_gene: -; v_gene: TRBV6-1; abundance: -; j_gene: TRBJ1-1; CDR3aa: CATTRGEMNTEAFF; CDR3nt: TGTGCCACCACCCGGGGCGAAATGAACACTGAAGCTTTCTTT
d_gene: TRBD1; v_gene: TRBV5-1; abundance: -; j_gene: TRBJ1-2; CDR3aa: CASSPRTGNGYTF; CDR3nt: TGCGCCAGCAGCCCCCGGACAGGGAATGGCTACACCTTC
d_gene: TRBD2; v_gene: TRBV7-9; abundance: many; j_gene: TRBJ2-1; CDR3aa: CASSLALAGSYNEQFF; CDR3nt: TGTGCCAGCAGCTTAGCCCTAGCGGGAAGCTACAATGAGCAGTTCTTC
d_gene: TRBD1; v_gene: TRBV2; abundance: few; j_gene: TRBJ2-7; CDR3aa: CASSEDRGGTYEQYF; CDR3nt: TGTGCCAGCAGTGAGGACAGGGGGGGGACCTACGAGCAGTACTTC
d_gene: TRBD1; v_gene: TRBV7-9; abundance: few; j_gene: TRBJ2-5; CDR3aa: CASSFGTGKEETQYF; CDR3nt: TGTGCCAGCAGCTTCGGGACAGGGAAAGAAGAGACCCAGTACTTC
d_gene: -; v_gene: TRBV3-1; abundance: -; j_gene: TRBJ2-3; CDR3aa: CASTSAGTDTQYF; CDR3nt: TGTGCCAGCACGTCTGCAGGCACAGATACGCAGTATTTT
d_gene: TRBD1; v_gene: TRBV2; abundance: few; j_gene: TRBJ2-7; CDR3aa: CASSTGGPYEQYF; CDR3nt: TGTGCCAGCTCAACAGGGGGTCCCTACGAGCAGTACTTC
d_gene: -; v_gene: TRBV20-1; abundance: -; j_gene: TRBJ1-2; CDR3aa: CSARARISGYTF; CDR3nt: TGCAGTGCTAGGGCCCGAATTAGCGGCTACACCTTC
d_gene: -; v_gene: TRBV11-2; abundance: few; j_gene: TRBJ2-3; CDR3aa: CASSHGPWGPDTQYF; CDR3nt: TGTGCCAGCAGCCACGGACCCTGGGGGCCAGATACGCAGTATTTT
d_gene: TRBD2; v_gene: TRBV7-3; abundance: many; j_gene: TRBJ2-3; CDR3aa: CASSLRLAVSSDTQYF; CDR3nt: TGTGCCAGCAGCCTCCGACTAGCCGTATCCTCAGATACGCAGTATTTT
d_gene: -; v_gene: TRBV10-3; abundance: once; j_gene: TRBJ1-5; CDR3aa: CAISFSPPGGNQPQHF; CDR3nt: TGTGCCATCAGTTTCTCTCCACCGGGCGGCAATCAGCCCCAGCATTTT